The 5 T cell receptor beta chains below all came from one sample that was sequenced in a study of blood T cell repertoires in COVID-19. Here immunoSEQ multiplex PCR was the method, and the copy in TCRdb shows in-frame clones only, minus some. The data show 90,000 to 120,000 clones, around 89% seen once. Specimen: peripheral blood. These receptors originate from a man aged 40-50 years with active or convalescent COVID-19.

V and J are TRBV7-8 and TRBJ2-7, with TRBD2 matching 10 bases. The J segment lost 0 bases and the V segment lost 0 bases, leaving 2 bases of the junction unmatched. The CDR3 covers 16 residues. Per the germline V gene, CDR1 is SGHVS and CDR2 is FQNEAQ. CDR3 coding DNA: TGTGCCAGCAGCTTAGCTGGGACTAGCGTCTCCTACGAGCAGTACTTC. It translates to CASSLAGTSVSYEQYF.

The gene calls are TRBV4-3 and TRBJ2-3, with TRBD2 matching over 9 bases. CDR1 is LGHNA and CDR2 is YSLEER in the germline V gene. This CDR3 comprises 16 residues. V lost 4 bases to trimming and J lost 6 bases; unmatched junction nucleotides: 11. In nucleotides, the CDR3 is TGCGCCAGCAGCCCGGGGCCAGCGGGAGGTTTCGATACGCAGTATTTT. Amino acid sequence: CASSPGPAGGFDTQYF.

The CDR3: CASSPRGLALGELFF. As DNA, the CDR3 is TGTGCCAGCAGCCCTCGGGGACTAGCGCTCGGGGAGCTGTTTTTT. V gene TRBV9 combines with J gene TRBJ2-2; 10 bases are a match to TRBD2. The junction had 7 bases not matched to a gene; V was cut back by 4 bases and J by 7 bases. CDR3 size: 15 residues. Per germline, CDR1 SGDLS and CDR2 YYNGEE.

V and J are TRBV7-2 and TRBJ1-1; 8 nucleotides line up with TRBD1. This CDR3 spans 12 amino acids. The V and J ends lost 5 bases and 8 bases, in that order; junction bases with no gene match: 4. Germline loops: CDR1 SGHTA, CDR2 FQGNSA. The DNA for the CDR3 is TGTGCCAGCAGCCCGCGGACAGGGGAAGCTTTCTTT. As protein: CASSPRTGEAFF.

The chain uses TRBV2 and TRBJ2-3, with 8 bases lining up with TRBD1. The ends lost 6 bases at V and 4 bases at J; junction bases unmatched: 9. The V gene's germline CDR1 is SNHLY and CDR2 FYNNEI. CDR3 size: 15 residues. DNA for the CDR3: TGTGCCAGCAGAAAGGGACAGGAGGTCTCAGATACGCAGTATTTT. Translated, it gives CASRKGQEVSDTQYF.